The rows below give T cell receptor beta chains drawn from one sample of a study of shared clonotypes between healthy human individuals. Data came from immunoSEQ multiplex PCR; TCRdb stores just in-frame clones and leaves some out. This sample has under 200,000 clones, with 85% to 95% found just once. The specimen was naive CD4+ T cells sorted from blood. These TCRs come from a woman in her thirties in good health. CDR3s include the opening cysteine and the closing phenylalanine or tryptophan. A D gene is named only where the DNA matches it firmly. Size is stated for part of the rows, as once, few or many counts, or as a class when the clone is expanded.

CDR3 length: 13
clone size: -
J gene: TRBJ2-7
D gene: -
V gene: TRBV19
CDR3 DNA: TGTGCCAGTAGTATCGACGGGATCTACGAGCAGTACTTC
CDR3 protein: CASSIDGIYEQYF

CDR3 length: 13
clone size: -
J gene: TRBJ2-7
D gene: -
V gene: TRBV19
CDR3 DNA: TGTGCCAGTAGTATCTCCCTAGCCGTCGAGCAGTACTTC
CDR3 protein: CASSISLAVEQYF

CDR3 length: 17
clone size: -
J gene: TRBJ1-6
D gene: -
V gene: TRBV18
CDR3 DNA: TGTGCCAGCTCACCCTCACGCGGGGGGCCCTATAATTCACCCCTCCACTTT
CDR3 protein: CASSPSRGGPYNSPLHF

CDR3 length: 14
clone size: -
J gene: TRBJ1-2
D gene: -
V gene: TRBV19
CDR3 DNA: TGTGCCAGTAGGGAGGACAGCCCGAACTATGGCTACACCTTC
CDR3 protein: CASREDSPNYGYTF

CDR3 length: 14
clone size: -
J gene: TRBJ1-2
D gene: TRBD1
V gene: TRBV6-1
CDR3 DNA: TGTGCCAGCAGTGTAGGGGGCAGAGACTATGGCTACACCTTC
CDR3 protein: CASSVGGRDYGYTF

CDR3 length: 17
clone size: -
J gene: TRBJ2-5
D gene: -
V gene: TRBV4-1
CDR3 DNA: TGCGCCAGCAGCCACGCCGTAGGACAGTACATCCGAGAGACCCAGTACTTC
CDR3 protein: CASSHAVGQYIRETQYF

CDR3 length: 16
clone size: -
J gene: TRBJ2-2
D gene: TRBD2
V gene: TRBV18
CDR3 DNA: TGTGCCAGCTCACCCCAAGCGGGAGATGGTACCGGGGAGCTGTTTTTT
CDR3 protein: CASSPQAGDGTGELFF

CDR3 length: 14
clone size: -
J gene: TRBJ2-7
D gene: -
V gene: TRBV5-1
CDR3 DNA: TGCGCCAGCAGCTTGGGGACTGCCGATGACGAGCAGTACTTC
CDR3 protein: CASSLGTADDEQYF

CDR3 length: 16
clone size: -
J gene: TRBJ1-5
D gene: TRBD1
V gene: TRBV7-2
CDR3 DNA: TGTGCCAGCAGCTTTTGGGGACAGGGGAATAATCAGCCCCAGCATTTT
CDR3 protein: CASSFWGQGNNQPQHF

CDR3 length: 15
clone size: -
J gene: TRBJ1-5
D gene: -
V gene: TRBV5-1
CDR3 DNA: TGCGCCAGCAGCTTGGAAGGGGCATGGAATCAGCCCCAGCATTTT
CDR3 protein: CASSLEGAWNQPQHF

CDR3 length: 14
clone size: -
J gene: TRBJ2-7
D gene: -
V gene: TRBV5-6
CDR3 DNA: TGTGCCAGCAGCCCCGGACCTAACTACTACGAGCAGTACTTC
CDR3 protein: CASSPGPNYYEQYF

CDR3 length: 13
clone size: -
J gene: TRBJ1-5
D gene: TRBD1
V gene: TRBV6-1
CDR3 DNA: TGTGCCTCCGGGACAGTAAACTATCAGCCCCAGCATTTT
CDR3 protein: CASGTVNYQPQHF

CDR3 length: 15
clone size: -
J gene: TRBJ2-2
D gene: -
V gene: TRBV29-1
CDR3 DNA: TGCAGCGGCCGTTTGGTCCTGGGCGACACCGGGGAGCTGTTTTTT
CDR3 protein: CSGRLVLGDTGELFF

CDR3 length: 16
clone size: -
J gene: TRBJ2-7
D gene: TRBD2
V gene: TRBV10-1
CDR3 DNA: TGCGCCAGCAGTGAATTTAGGAGCGGGAGGGCCTACGAGCAGTACTTC
CDR3 protein: CASSEFRSGRAYEQYF

CDR3 length: 15
clone size: -
J gene: TRBJ2-7
D gene: -
V gene: TRBV19
CDR3 DNA: TGTGCCAGTAGTTCGCCGGGACTTCCTATCTACGAGCAGTACTTC
CDR3 protein: CASSSPGLPIYEQYF

CDR3 length: 11
clone size: -
J gene: TRBJ2-7
D gene: -
V gene: TRBV30
CDR3 DNA: TGTGCCTGGACAGACTCCTACGAGCAGTACTTC
CDR3 protein: CAWTDSYEQYF

CDR3 length: 16
clone size: -
J gene: TRBJ2-2
D gene: TRBD2
V gene: TRBV7-2
CDR3 DNA: TGTGCCAGCAGAGGAATTAGCGGGCTGAACACCGGGGAGCTGTTTTTT
CDR3 protein: CASRGISGLNTGELFF

CDR3 length: 14
clone size: -
J gene: TRBJ2-7
D gene: -
V gene: TRBV28
CDR3 DNA: TGTGCCAGCAGTTTAATTGGGGGGCGCTACGAGCAGTACTTC
CDR3 protein: CASSLIGGRYEQYF

CDR3 length: 13
clone size: -
J gene: TRBJ2-7
D gene: -
V gene: TRBV5-4
CDR3 DNA: TGTGCCAGCAGTAAGGGGTCAACCTACGAGCAGTACTTC
CDR3 protein: CASSKGSTYEQYF

CDR3 length: 12
clone size: -
J gene: TRBJ2-7
D gene: -
V gene: TRBV29-1
CDR3 DNA: TGCAGCGTCCGGGGGTTCCGCGACGAGCAGTACTTC
CDR3 protein: CSVRGFRDEQYF

CDR3 length: 12
clone size: -
J gene: TRBJ1-1
D gene: -
V gene: TRBV28
CDR3 DNA: TGTGCCTCCGGTGGGGGGCGGGCTGAAGCTTTCTTT
CDR3 protein: CASGGGRAEAFF

CDR3 length: 15
clone size: -
J gene: TRBJ2-7
D gene: TRBD2
V gene: TRBV18
CDR3 DNA: TGTGCCAGCTCACCACCGGGACTACCATCCTACGAGCAGTACTTC
CDR3 protein: CASSPPGLPSYEQYF

CDR3 length: 15
clone size: -
J gene: TRBJ2-7
D gene: -
V gene: TRBV21-1
CDR3 DNA: TGTGCCAGCAGCAAAATGACTAGCGGGGCCTACGAGCAGTACTTC
CDR3 protein: CASSKMTSGAYEQYF

CDR3 length: 18
clone size: -
J gene: TRBJ2-7
D gene: TRBD1
V gene: TRBV27
CDR3 DNA: TGTGCCAGCAGTCCCAGGACAGGGTTCGGTATCGGCTCCTACGAGCAGTACTTC
CDR3 protein: CASSPRTGFGIGSYEQYF

CDR3 length: 15
clone size: -
J gene: TRBJ2-2
D gene: -
V gene: TRBV6-5
CDR3 DNA: TGTGCCAGCAGGCCTCCGGGACAGAACACCGGGGAGCTGTTTTTT
CDR3 protein: CASRPPGQNTGELFF

CDR3 length: 15
clone size: -
J gene: TRBJ2-1
D gene: TRBD1
V gene: TRBV9
CDR3 DNA: TGTGCCAGCAGCGTAAAGGACAGGGGGGGCAATGAGCAGTTCTTC
CDR3 protein: CASSVKDRGGNEQFF

CDR3 length: 13
clone size: -
J gene: TRBJ2-7
D gene: -
V gene: TRBV5-4
CDR3 DNA: TGTGCCAGCAGCTCGGACCGGTACCACGAGCAGTACTTC
CDR3 protein: CASSSDRYHEQYF

CDR3 length: 16
clone size: -
J gene: TRBJ1-3
D gene: -
V gene: TRBV11-2
CDR3 DNA: TGTGCCAGCAGCTTAGTGGCCGACGGCCTGGGAAACACCATATATTTT
CDR3 protein: CASSLVADGLGNTIYF

CDR3 length: 16
clone size: -
J gene: TRBJ2-1
D gene: -
V gene: TRBV27
CDR3 DNA: TGTGCCAGCAGTTTAACGGGCCTGAGCTCCTACAATGAGCAGTTCTTC
CDR3 protein: CASSLTGLSSYNEQFF

CDR3 length: 15
clone size: -
J gene: TRBJ2-7
D gene: -
V gene: TRBV5-1
CDR3 DNA: TGCGCCAGCAGCTCCCCCCAAGGACGAGCCTACGAGCAGTACTTC
CDR3 protein: CASSSPQGRAYEQYF

CDR3 length: 14
clone size: -
J gene: TRBJ2-7
D gene: -
V gene: TRBV27
CDR3 DNA: TGTGCCAGCAGTTTTTCCAGGGGAGTGTACGAGCAGTACTTC
CDR3 protein: CASSFSRGVYEQYF

CDR3 length: 14
clone size: once
J gene: TRBJ1-4
D gene: -
V gene: TRBV28
CDR3 DNA: TGTGCCAGCGGATCCGGGGGTGGCGGAGAAAAACTGTTTTTT
CDR3 protein: CASGSGGGGEKLFF

CDR3 length: 13
clone size: -
J gene: TRBJ2-3
D gene: -
V gene: TRBV6-5
CDR3 DNA: TGTGCCAGCAGGGGGCTGAGAACAGATACGCAGTATTTT
CDR3 protein: CASRGLRTDTQYF

CDR3 length: 14
clone size: -
J gene: TRBJ2-7
D gene: -
V gene: TRBV7-6
CDR3 DNA: TGCGCCAGCAGCCAAGGTGGCAGAGACTACGAGCAGTACTTC
CDR3 protein: CASSQGGRDYEQYF

CDR3 length: 16
clone size: -
J gene: TRBJ1-4
D gene: TRBD1
V gene: TRBV5-1
CDR3 DNA: TGCGCCAGCAGCTTGGACTCCGGACAGGGGAGTGAAAAACTGTTTTTT
CDR3 protein: CASSLDSGQGSEKLFF

CDR3 length: 15
clone size: -
J gene: TRBJ1-4
D gene: -
V gene: TRBV11-3
CDR3 DNA: TGTGCCAGCAGCTTAGACCCTGCAACTAATGAAAAACTGTTTTTT
CDR3 protein: CASSLDPATNEKLFF

CDR3 length: 16
clone size: -
J gene: TRBJ2-7
D gene: TRBD1
V gene: TRBV7-2
CDR3 DNA: TGTGCCAGCAGCTTAGTCCCGGGACAGGCATTGTACGAGCAGTACTTC
CDR3 protein: CASSLVPGQALYEQYF

CDR3 length: 13
clone size: -
J gene: TRBJ1-6
D gene: -
V gene: TRBV30
CDR3 DNA: TGTGCCTGGAGTGAGCAGGATGGCTCACCCCTCCACTTT
CDR3 protein: CAWSEQDGSPLHF

CDR3 length: 14
clone size: once
J gene: TRBJ1-1
D gene: -
V gene: TRBV5-6
CDR3 DNA: TGTGCCAGCAGCCGCGGGACGGTGAACACTGAAGCTTTCTTT
CDR3 protein: CASSRGTVNTEAFF

CDR3 length: 14
clone size: few
J gene: TRBJ1-2
D gene: TRBD1
V gene: TRBV11-2
CDR3 DNA: TGTGCCAGCAGCCTGGGACAGGGTGACTATGGCTACACCTTC
CDR3 protein: CASSLGQGDYGYTF

CDR3 length: 13
clone size: -
J gene: TRBJ1-2
D gene: -
V gene: TRBV7-6
CDR3 DNA: TGTGCCAGCAGCCCTCAGGGCAACTATGGCTACACCTTC
CDR3 protein: CASSPQGNYGYTF

CDR3 length: 15
clone size: -
J gene: TRBJ1-2
D gene: TRBD1
V gene: TRBV5-1
CDR3 DNA: TGCGCCAGCAGCTTGGGTGGACAGGGGGCCTATGGCTACACCTTC
CDR3 protein: CASSLGGQGAYGYTF

CDR3 length: 13
clone size: -
J gene: TRBJ1-1
D gene: -
V gene: TRBV6-5
CDR3 DNA: TGTGCCAGCAGCACAGGGTTGGACACTGAAGCTTTCTTT
CDR3 protein: CASSTGLDTEAFF

CDR3 length: 14
clone size: -
J gene: TRBJ2-7
D gene: -
V gene: TRBV11-1
CDR3 DNA: TGTGCCAGCAGCTTGTTACTAGGTAACTACGAGCAGTACTTC
CDR3 protein: CASSLLLGNYEQYF

CDR3 length: 15
clone size: -
J gene: TRBJ2-3
D gene: TRBD1
V gene: TRBV5-1
CDR3 DNA: TGCGCCAGCAGCTTCGGGGACAGGAAAAGGGATACGCAGTATTTT
CDR3 protein: CASSFGDRKRDTQYF

CDR3 length: 15
clone size: -
J gene: TRBJ2-7
D gene: TRBD1
V gene: TRBV7-9
CDR3 DNA: TGTGCCAGCAGCTCTAGCCAGACAGGGGCGGGGGAGCAGTACTTC
CDR3 protein: CASSSSQTGAGEQYF

CDR3 length: 12
clone size: -
J gene: TRBJ1-2
D gene: -
V gene: TRBV28
CDR3 DNA: TGTGCCAGCAGTTTACGAGTTTCGGGCTACACCTTC
CDR3 protein: CASSLRVSGYTF

CDR3 length: 15
clone size: -
J gene: TRBJ2-1
D gene: TRBD2
V gene: TRBV4-2
CDR3 DNA: TGTGCCAGCAGCCTGACTAGCGGGAGGAATAATGAGCAGTTCTTC
CDR3 protein: CASSLTSGRNNEQFF

CDR3 length: 13
clone size: -
J gene: TRBJ1-5
D gene: TRBD1
V gene: TRBV7-7
CDR3 DNA: TGTGCCAGCAGCGTTGGACAGGCTGGGCCCCAGCATTTT
CDR3 protein: CASSVGQAGPQHF